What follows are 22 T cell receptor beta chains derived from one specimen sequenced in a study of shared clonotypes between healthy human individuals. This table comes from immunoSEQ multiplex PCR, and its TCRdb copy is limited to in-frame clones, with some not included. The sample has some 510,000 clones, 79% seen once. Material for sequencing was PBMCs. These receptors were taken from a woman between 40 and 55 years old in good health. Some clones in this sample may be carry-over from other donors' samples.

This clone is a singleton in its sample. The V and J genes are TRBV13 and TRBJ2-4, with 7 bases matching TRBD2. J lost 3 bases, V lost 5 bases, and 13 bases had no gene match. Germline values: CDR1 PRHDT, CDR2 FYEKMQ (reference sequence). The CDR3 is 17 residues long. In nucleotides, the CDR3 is TGTGCCAGCAGCCTCTACTATAGCGGGTCGGGCAAAAACATTCAGTACTTC. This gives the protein CASSLYYSGSGKNIQYF.

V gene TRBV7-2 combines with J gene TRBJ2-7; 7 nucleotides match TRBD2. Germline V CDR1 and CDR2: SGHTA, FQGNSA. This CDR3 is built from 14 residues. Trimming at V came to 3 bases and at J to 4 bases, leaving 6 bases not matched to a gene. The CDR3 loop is CASSFSPGGYEQYF. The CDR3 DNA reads TGTGCCAGCAGCTTTTCCCCGGGGGGTTACGAGCAGTACTTC.

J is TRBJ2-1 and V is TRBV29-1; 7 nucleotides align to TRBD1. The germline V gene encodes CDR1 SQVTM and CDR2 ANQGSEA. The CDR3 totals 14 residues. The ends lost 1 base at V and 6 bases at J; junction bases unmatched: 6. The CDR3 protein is CSVEGQGVGNEQFF. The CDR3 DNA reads TGCAGCGTTGAAGGACAGGGTGTCGGCAATGAGCAGTTCTTC.

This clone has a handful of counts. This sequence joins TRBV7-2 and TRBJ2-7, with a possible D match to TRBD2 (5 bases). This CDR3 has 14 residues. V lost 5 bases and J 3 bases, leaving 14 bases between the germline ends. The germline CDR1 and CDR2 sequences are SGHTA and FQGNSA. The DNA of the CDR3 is TGTGCCAGCAGCAAAACGGGGTTTCTCTACGAGCAGTACTTC. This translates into CASSKTGFLYEQYF.

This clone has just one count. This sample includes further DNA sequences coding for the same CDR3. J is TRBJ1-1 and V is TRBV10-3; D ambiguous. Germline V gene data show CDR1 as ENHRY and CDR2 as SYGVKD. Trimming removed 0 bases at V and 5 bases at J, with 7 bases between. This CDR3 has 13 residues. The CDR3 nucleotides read TGTGCCATCAGTGAGTCCGGTGGGACTGAAGCTTTCTTT. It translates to CAISESGGTEAFF.

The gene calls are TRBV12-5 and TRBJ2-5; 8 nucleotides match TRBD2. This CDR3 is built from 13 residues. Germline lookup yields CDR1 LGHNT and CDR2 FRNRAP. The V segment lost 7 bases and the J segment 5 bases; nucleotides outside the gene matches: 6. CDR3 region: CASALAGRETQYF. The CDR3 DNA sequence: TGTGCTAGTGCTTTAGCGGGACGCGAGACCCAGTACTTC.

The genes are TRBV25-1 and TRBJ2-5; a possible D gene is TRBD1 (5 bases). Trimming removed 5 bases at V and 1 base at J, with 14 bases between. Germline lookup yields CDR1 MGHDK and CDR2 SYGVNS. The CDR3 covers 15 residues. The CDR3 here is CASSSGRAVQETQYF. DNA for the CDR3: TGTGCCAGCAGTTCTGGCAGGGCTGTCCAAGAGACCCAGTACTTC.

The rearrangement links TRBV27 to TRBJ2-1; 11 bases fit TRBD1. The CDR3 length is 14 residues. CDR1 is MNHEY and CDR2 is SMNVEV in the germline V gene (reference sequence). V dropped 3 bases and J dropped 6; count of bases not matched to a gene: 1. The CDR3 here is CASSFGTGGNEQFF. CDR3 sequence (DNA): TGTGCCAGCAGTTTTGGGACAGGGGGCAATGAGCAGTTCTTC.

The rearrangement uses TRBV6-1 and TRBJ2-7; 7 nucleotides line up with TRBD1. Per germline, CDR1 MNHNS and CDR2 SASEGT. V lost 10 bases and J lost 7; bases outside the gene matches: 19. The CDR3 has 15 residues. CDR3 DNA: TGTGCCACCCAGAAACGACAGGGTTGGGTTGAGGAGCAGTACTTC. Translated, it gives CATQKRQGWVEEQYF.

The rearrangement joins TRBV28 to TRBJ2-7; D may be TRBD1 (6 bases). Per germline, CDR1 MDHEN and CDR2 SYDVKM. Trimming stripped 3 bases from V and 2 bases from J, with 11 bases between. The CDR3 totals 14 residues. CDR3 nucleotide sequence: TGTGCCAGCAGTTTCGGGGACAAGACCTACGAGCAGTACTTC. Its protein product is CASSFGDKTYEQYF.

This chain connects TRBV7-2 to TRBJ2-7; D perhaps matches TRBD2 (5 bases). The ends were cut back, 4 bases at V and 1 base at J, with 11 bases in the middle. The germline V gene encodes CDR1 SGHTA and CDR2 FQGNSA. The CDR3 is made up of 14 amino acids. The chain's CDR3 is CASSSKRSSYEQYF. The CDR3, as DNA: TGTGCCAGCAGCTCTAAGCGGTCATCCTACGAGCAGTACTTC. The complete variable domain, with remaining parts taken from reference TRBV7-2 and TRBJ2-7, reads GAGVSQSPSNKVTEKGKDVELRCDPISGHTALYWYRQSLGQGLEFLIYFQGNSAPDKSGLPSDRFSAERTGGSVSTLTIQRTQQEDSAVYLCASSSKRSSYEQYFGPGTRLTVT.

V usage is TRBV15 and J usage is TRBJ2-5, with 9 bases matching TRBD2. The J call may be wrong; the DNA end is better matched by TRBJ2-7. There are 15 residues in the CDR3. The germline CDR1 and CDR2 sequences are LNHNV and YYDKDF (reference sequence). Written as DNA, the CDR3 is TGTGCCACCAGCAGAGAAAGGATTAGCGGGGGCGAGCAGTACTTC. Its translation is CATSRERISGGEQYF.

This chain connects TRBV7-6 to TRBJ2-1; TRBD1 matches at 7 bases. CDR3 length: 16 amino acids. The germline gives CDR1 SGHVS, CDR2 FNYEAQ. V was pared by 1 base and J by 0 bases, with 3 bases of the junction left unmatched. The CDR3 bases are TGTGCCAGCAGCTTAGTGGCAGGGGGCTCCTACAATGAGCAGTTCTTC. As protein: CASSLVAGGSYNEQFF.

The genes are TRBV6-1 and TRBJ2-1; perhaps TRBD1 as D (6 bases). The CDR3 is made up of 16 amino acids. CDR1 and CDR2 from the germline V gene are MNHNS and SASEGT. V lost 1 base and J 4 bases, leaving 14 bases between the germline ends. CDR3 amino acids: CASSEGSGAGYNEQFF. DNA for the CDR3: TGTGCCAGCAGTGAAGGTTCAGGGGCCGGGTACAATGAGCAGTTCTTC.

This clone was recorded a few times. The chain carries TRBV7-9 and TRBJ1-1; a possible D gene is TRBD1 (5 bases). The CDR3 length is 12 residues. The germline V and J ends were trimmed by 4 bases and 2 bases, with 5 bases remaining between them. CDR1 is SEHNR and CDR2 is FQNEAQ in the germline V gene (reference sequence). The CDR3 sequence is CASSWDNTEAFF. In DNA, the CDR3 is TGTGCCAGCAGCTGGGACAACACTGAAGCTTTCTTT.

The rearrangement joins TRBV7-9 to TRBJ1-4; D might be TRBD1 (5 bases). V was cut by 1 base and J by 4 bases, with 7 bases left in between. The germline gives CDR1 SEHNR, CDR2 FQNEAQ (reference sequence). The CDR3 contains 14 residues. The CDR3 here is CASSLGGLNEKLFF. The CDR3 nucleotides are TGTGCCAGCAGCTTAGGGGGACTTAATGAAAAACTGTTTTTT. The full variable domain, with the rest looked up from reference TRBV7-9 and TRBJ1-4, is DTGVSQNPRHKITKRGQNVTFRCDPISEHNRLYWYRQTLGQGPEFLTYFQNEAQLEKSRLLSDRFSAERPKGSFSTLEIQRTEQGDSAMYLCASSLGGLNEKLFFGSGTQLSVL.

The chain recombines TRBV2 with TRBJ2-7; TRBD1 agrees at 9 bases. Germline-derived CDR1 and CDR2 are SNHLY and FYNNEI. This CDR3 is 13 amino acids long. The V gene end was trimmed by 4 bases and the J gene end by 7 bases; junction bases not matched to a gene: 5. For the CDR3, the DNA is TGTGCCAGCAGTGGGGACAGGGCATGGGAGCAGTACTTC. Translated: CASSGDRAWEQYF.

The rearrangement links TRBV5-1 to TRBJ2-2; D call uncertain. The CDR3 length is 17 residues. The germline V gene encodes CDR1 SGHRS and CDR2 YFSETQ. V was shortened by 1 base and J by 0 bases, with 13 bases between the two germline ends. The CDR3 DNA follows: TGCGCCAGCAGCTTGTCGGGCTCTAACGCGAACACCGGGGAGCTGTTTTTT. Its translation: CASSLSGSNANTGELFF.

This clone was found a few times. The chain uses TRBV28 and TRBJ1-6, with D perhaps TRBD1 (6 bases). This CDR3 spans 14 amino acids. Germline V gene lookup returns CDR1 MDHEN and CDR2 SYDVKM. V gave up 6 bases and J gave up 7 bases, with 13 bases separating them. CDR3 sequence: CASRIDRMNSPLHF. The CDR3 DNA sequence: TGTGCCAGCAGAATAGACAGGATGAATTCACCCCTCCACTTT.

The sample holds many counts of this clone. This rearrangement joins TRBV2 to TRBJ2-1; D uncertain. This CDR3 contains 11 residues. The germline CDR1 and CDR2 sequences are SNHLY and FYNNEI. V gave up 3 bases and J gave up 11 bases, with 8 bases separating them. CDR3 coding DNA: TGTGCCAGCAGTGACGCAGTGCAGCAGTTCTTC. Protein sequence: CASSDAVQQFF.

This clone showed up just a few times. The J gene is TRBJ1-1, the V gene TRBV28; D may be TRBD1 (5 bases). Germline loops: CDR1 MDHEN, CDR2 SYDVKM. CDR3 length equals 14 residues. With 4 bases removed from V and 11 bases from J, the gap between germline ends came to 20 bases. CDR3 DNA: TGTGCCAGCAGTTCCACAACAAACCCCGGGGCGGCTTTCTTT. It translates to CASSSTTNPGAAFF.

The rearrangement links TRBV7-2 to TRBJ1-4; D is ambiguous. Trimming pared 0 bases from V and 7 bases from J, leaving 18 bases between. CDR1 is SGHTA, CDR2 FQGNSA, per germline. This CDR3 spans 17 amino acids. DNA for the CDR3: TGTGCCAGCAGCTTAGCGCTTGGTCGAGCAGGAACTGAAAAACTGTTTTTT. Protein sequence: CASSLALGRAGTEKLFF.